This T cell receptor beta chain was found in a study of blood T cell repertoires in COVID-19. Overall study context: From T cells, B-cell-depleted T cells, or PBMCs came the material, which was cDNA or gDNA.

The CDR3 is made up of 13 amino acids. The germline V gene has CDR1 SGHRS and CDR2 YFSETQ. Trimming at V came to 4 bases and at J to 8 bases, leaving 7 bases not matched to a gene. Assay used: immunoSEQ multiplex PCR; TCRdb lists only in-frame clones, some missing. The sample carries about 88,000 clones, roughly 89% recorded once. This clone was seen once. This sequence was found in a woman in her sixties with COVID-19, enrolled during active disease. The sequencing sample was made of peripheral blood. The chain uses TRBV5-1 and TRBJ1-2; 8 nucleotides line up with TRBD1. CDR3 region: CASSNGQGWGYTF. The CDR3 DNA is TGCGCCAGCAGCAACGGACAGGGCTGGGGCTACACCTTC.